This is a list of T cell receptor beta chains from one sample in a study of blood T cell repertoires in COVID-19. This table comes from immunoSEQ multiplex PCR, and its TCRdb copy is limited to in-frame clones, with some not included. The data contain about 47,000 clones, around 90% of them singletons. Sequenced input: peripheral blood. Receptor source: a man in his fifties with active COVID-19. CDR3s include the opening cysteine and the closing phenylalanine or tryptophan. A D gene is named only where the DNA matches it firmly. The size field is filled for only some rows; it gives once, few, many or a size class.

size: NA
V: TRBV29-1
D: NA
J: TRBJ2-1
length: 18
CDR3: CSVELVTGSSGTYNEQFF
DNA: TGCAGCGTTGAGCTTGTGACAGGGAGTAGCGGGACCTACAATGAGCAGTTCTTC

size: NA
V: TRBV27
D: NA
J: TRBJ1-3
length: 14
CDR3: CASRENWVANTIYF
DNA: TGTGCCAGCAGGGAGAACTGGGTAGCGAACACCATATATTTT

size: once
V: TRBV27
D: NA
J: TRBJ2-1
length: 16
CDR3: CASRPPSWRVHNEQFF
DNA: TGTGCCAGCAGGCCCCCGTCCTGGCGGGTCCACAATGAGCAGTTCTTC

size: NA
V: TRBV11-3
D: NA
J: TRBJ2-3
length: 15
CDR3: CASSLGRTVTDTQYF
DNA: TGTGCCAGCAGCTTAGGACGGACAGTCACAGATACGCAGTATTTT

size: NA
V: TRBV14
D: NA
J: TRBJ1-3
length: 16
CDR3: CASSQWLRGLGNTIYF
DNA: TGTGCCAGCAGCCAGTGGCTGCGGGGGCTTGGAAACACCATATATTTT

size: NA
V: TRBV6-1
D: NA
J: TRBJ1-2
length: 13
CDR3: CASSESGDLSYTF
DNA: TGTGCCAGCAGTGAATCAGGGGATTTGAGCTACACCTTC

size: NA
V: TRBV5-1
D: TRBD1
J: TRBJ2-5
length: 17
CDR3: CASSVGQGKRRQETQYF
DNA: TGCGCCAGCAGCGTCGGACAGGGGAAACGCCGGCAAGAGACCCAGTACTTC

size: NA
V: TRBV9
D: NA
J: TRBJ2-2
length: 13
CDR3: CASSAQVTGELFF
DNA: TGTGCCAGCAGCGCGCAGGTCACCGGGGAGCTGTTTTTT

size: NA
V: TRBV27
D: NA
J: TRBJ2-2
length: 17
CDR3: CASSLLFGHANTGELFF
DNA: TGTGCCAGCAGTTTGTTATTCGGACACGCGAACACCGGGGAGCTGTTTTTT

size: NA
V: TRBV7-9
D: NA
J: TRBJ2-7
length: 14
CDR3: CASSSYKTGYEQYF
DNA: TGTGCCAGCAGCAGTTACAAGACAGGTTACGAGCAGTACTTC

size: NA
V: TRBV6-5
D: TRBD1
J: TRBJ2-7
length: 15
CDR3: CASSPPGQGAFVEYF
DNA: TGTGCCAGCAGTCCTCCGGGACAGGGGGCGTTTGTGGAGTACTTC

size: NA
V: TRBV6-6
D: TRBD1
J: TRBJ2-5
length: 14
CDR3: CASSYSEGAETQYF
DNA: TGTGCCAGCAGTTACTCAGAGGGGGCGGAGACCCAGTACTTC

size: NA
V: TRBV19
D: TRBD1
J: TRBJ1-5
length: 15
CDR3: CASTDRGGSNQPQHF
DNA: TGTGCCAGTACGGACAGGGGAGGGAGCAATCAGCCCCAGCATTTT

size: NA
V: TRBV6-5
D: NA
J: TRBJ2-7
length: 14
CDR3: CASSPRRGLNEQYF
DNA: TGTGCCAGCAGTCCCCGGAGGGGGCTGAACGAGCAGTACTTC

size: NA
V: TRBV5-1
D: TRBD2
J: TRBJ2-5
length: 17
CDR3: CASSLGKPGLVSETQYF
DNA: TGCGCCAGCAGCTTGGGAAAACCGGGACTAGTGTCGGAGACCCAGTACTTC

size: few
V: TRBV6-6
D: NA
J: TRBJ1-1
length: 16
CDR3: CASSYSRHQGNTEAFF
DNA: TGTGCCAGCAGTTACTCGCGGCATCAAGGGAACACTGAAGCTTTCTTT

size: NA
V: TRBV7-7
D: NA
J: TRBJ2-5
length: 15
CDR3: CTSSSQGVVGETQYF
DNA: TGTACTAGCAGCTCTCAGGGTGTAGTTGGAGAGACCCAGTACTTC

size: NA
V: TRBV7-2
D: NA
J: TRBJ1-1
length: 13
CDR3: CASSFITGTEAFF
DNA: TGTGCCAGCAGCTTTATTACAGGAACTGAAGCTTTCTTT

size: once
V: TRBV4-3
D: NA
J: TRBJ1-6
length: 15
CDR3: CASSQVGQGNSPLHF
DNA: TGCGCCAGCAGCCAAGTAGGGCAGGGAAATTCACCCCTCCACTTT

size: NA
V: TRBV7-9
D: NA
J: TRBJ2-3
length: 16
CDR3: CASSLERGLGTDTQYF
DNA: TGTGCCAGCAGCTTAGAAAGGGGACTCGGCACAGATACGCAGTATTTT

size: NA
V: TRBV2
D: NA
J: TRBJ2-2
length: 14
CDR3: CASSASANTGELFF
DNA: TGTGCCAGCAGTGCGTCAGCGAACACCGGGGAGCTGTTTTTT